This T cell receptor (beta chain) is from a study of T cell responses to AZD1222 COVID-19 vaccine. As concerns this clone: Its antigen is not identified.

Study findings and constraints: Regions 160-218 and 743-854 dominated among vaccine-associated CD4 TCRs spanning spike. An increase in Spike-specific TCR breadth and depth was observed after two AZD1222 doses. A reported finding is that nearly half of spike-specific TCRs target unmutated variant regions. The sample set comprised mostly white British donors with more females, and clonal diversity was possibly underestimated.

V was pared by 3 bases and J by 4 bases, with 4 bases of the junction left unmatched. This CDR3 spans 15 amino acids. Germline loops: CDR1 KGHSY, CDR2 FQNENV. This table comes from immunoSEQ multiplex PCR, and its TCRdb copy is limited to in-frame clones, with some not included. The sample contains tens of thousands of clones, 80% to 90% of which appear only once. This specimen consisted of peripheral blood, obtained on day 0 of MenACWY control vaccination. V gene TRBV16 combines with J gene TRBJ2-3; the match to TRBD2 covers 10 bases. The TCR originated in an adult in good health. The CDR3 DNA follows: TGTGCCAGCAGCCAGGGGACTAGCGCATCAGATACGCAGTATTTT. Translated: CASSQGTSASDTQYF.